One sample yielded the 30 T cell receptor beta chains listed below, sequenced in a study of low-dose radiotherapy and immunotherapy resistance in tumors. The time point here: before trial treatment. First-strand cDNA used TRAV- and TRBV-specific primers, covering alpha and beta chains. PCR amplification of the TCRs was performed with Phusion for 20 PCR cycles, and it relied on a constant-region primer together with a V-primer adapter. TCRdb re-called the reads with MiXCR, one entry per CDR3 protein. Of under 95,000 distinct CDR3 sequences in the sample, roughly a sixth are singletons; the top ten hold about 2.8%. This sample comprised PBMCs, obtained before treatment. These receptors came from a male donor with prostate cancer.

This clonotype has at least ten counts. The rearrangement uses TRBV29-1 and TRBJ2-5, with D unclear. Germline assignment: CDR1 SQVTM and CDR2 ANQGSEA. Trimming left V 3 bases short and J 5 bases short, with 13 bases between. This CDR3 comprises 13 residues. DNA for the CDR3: TGCAGCGTTGAGAACCCCAGCGTGGAGACCCAGTACTTC. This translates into CSVENPSVETQYF.

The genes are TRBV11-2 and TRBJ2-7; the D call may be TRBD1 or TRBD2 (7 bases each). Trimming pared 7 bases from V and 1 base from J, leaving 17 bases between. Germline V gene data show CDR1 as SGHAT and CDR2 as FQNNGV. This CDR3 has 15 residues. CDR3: CASTLGRGPSYEQYF. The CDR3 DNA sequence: TGTGCCAGCACCCTGGGGAGGGGGCCATCCTACGAGCAGTACTTC. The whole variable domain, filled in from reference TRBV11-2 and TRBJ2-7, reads EAGVAQSPRYKIIEKRQSVAFWCNPISGHATLYWYQQILGQGPKLLIQFQNNGVVDDSQLPKDRFSAERLKGVDSTLKIQPAKLEDSAVYLCASTLGRGPSYEQYFGPGTRLTVT.

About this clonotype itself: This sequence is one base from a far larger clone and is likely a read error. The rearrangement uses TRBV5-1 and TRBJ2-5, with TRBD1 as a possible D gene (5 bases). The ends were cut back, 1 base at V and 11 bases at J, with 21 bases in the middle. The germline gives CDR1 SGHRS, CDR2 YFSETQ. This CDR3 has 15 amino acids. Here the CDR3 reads CASSLSSGSYNEQYF. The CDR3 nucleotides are TGCGCCAGCAGCTTGAGTTCAGGGTCCTACAATGAGCAGTACTTC.

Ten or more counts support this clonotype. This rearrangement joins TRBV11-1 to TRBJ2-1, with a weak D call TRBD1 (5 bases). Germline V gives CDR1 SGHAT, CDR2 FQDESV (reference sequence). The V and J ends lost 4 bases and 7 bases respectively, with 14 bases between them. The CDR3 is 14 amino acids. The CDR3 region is CASSSLGDSNEQFF. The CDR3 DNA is TGTGCCAGCAGCTCCTTAGGGGATTCGAATGAGCAGTTCTTC. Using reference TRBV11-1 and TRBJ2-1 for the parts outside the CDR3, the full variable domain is EAEVAQSPRYKITEKSQAVAFWCDPISGHATLYWYRQILGQGPELLVQFQDESVVDDSQLPKDRFSAERLKGVDSTLKIQPAELGDSAMYLCASSSLGDSNEQFFGPGTRLTVL.

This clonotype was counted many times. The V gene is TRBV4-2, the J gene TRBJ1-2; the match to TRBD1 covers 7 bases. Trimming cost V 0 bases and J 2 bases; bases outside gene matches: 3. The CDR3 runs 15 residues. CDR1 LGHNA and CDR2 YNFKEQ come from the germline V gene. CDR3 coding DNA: TGTGCCAGCAGCCAAGACTGGACAGGCAACTATGGCTACACCTTC. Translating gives CASSQDWTGNYGYTF.

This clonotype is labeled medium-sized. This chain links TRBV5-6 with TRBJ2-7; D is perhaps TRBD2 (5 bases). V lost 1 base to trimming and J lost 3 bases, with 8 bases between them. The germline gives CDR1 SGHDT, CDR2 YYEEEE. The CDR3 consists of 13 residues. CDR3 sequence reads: CASSLSRDYEQYF. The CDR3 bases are TGTGCCAGCAGCTTGAGCCGGGACTACGAGCAGTACTTC.

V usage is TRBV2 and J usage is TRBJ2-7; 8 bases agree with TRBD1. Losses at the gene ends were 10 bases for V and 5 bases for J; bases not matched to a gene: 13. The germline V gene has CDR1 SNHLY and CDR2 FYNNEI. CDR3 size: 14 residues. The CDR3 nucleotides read TGTGCCACCGGCGACAGGGGATCGGGCGACGAGCAGTACTTC. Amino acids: CATGDRGSGDEQYF.

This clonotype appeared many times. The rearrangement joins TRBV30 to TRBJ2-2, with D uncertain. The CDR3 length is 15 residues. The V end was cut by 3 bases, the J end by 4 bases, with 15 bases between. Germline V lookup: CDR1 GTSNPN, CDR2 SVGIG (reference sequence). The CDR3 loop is CAWRERRLRTGELFF. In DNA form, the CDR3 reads TGTGCCTGGAGAGAAAGGCGGTTGCGCACCGGGGAGCTGTTTTTT.

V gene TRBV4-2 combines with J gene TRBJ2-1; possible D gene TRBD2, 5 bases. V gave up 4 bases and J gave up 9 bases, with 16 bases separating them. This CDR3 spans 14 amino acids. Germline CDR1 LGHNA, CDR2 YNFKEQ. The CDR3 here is CASSRDVGSGEQFF. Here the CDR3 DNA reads TGTGCCAGCAGCCGTGATGTCGGCAGCGGTGAGCAGTTCTTC.

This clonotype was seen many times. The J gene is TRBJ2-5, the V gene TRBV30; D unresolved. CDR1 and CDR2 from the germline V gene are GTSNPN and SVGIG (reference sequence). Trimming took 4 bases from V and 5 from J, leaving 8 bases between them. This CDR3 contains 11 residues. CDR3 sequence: CAWTRMETQYF. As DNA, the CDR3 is TGTGCCTGGACCCGAATGGAGACCCAGTACTTC.

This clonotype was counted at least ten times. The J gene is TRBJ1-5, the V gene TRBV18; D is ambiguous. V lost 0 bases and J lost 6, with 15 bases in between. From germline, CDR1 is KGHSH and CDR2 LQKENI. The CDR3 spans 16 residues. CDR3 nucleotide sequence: TGTGCCAGCTCACCACCGATGGAGGGTAGGGCTCAGCCCCAGCATTTT. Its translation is CASSPPMEGRAQPQHF.

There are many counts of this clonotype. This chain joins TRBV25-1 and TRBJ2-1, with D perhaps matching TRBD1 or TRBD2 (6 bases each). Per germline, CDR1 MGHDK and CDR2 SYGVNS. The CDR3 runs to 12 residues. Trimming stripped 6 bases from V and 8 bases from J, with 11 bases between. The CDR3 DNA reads TGTGCCAGCAGGAGGGGGGCGGATGAGCAGTTCTTC. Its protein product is CASRRGADEQFF.

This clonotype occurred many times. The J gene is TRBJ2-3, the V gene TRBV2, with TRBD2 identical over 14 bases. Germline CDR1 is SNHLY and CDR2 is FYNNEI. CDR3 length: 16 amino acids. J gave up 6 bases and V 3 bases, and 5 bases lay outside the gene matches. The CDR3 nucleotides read TGTGCCAGCAGTGAGGGACTAGCGGGGGTTGCCGATACGCAGTATTTT. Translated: CASSEGLAGVADTQYF.

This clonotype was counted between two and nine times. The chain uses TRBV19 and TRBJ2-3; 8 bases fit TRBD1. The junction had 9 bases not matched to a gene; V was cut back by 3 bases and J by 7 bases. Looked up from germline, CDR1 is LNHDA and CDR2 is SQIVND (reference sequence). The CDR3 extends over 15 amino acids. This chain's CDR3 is CASSMGQAGYYTQYF. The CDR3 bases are TGTGCCAGTAGTATGGGACAGGCCGGGTATTATACGCAGTATTTT.

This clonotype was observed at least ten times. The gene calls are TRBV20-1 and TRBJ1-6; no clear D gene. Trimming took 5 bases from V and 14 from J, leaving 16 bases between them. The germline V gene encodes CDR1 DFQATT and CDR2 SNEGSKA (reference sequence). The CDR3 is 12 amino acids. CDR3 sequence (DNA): TGCAGTGCTGGACGCGAGCTGGGGACCCTCCACTTT. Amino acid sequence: CSAGRELGTLHF.

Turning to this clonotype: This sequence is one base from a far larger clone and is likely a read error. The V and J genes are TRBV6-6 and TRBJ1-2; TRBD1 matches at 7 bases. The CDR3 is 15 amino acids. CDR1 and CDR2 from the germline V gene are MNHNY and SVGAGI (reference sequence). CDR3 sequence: CVSSEIIGGVYGYTF. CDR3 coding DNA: TGTGTCAGCAGTGAGATTATAGGGGGCGTGTATGGCTACACCTTC.

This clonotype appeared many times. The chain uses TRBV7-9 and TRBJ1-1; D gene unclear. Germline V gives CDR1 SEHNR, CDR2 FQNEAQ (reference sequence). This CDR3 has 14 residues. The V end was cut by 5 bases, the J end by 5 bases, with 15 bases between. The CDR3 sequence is CASSPSRGGTEAFF. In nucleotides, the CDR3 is TGTGCCAGCAGCCCCTCACGTGGTGGTACTGAAGCTTTCTTT.

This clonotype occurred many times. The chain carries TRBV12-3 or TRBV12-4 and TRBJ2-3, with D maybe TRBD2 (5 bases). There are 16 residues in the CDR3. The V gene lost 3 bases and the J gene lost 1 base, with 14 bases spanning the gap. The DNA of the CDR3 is TGTGCCAGCAGTTTTAGCTTTGGGAGCGGCACAGATACGCAGTATTTT. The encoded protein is CASSFSFGSGTDTQYF.

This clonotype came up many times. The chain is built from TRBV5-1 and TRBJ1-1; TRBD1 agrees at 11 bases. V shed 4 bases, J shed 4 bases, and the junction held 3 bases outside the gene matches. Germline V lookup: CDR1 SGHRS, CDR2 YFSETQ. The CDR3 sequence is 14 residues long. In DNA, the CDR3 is TGCGCCAGCAGCCAGGGACAGGGGGTCACTGAAGCTTTCTTT. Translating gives CASSQGQGVTEAFF.

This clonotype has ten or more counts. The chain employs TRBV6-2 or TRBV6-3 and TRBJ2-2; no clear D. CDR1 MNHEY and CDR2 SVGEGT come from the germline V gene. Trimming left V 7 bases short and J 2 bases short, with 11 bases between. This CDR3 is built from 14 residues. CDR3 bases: TGTGCCAGCACCCCCGAGGTTAACACCGGGGAGCTGTTTTTT. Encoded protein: CASTPEVNTGELFF.

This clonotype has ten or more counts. CDR3 DNA sequence: TGTGCCATTAACTCCCGGGACCAACCCCAAGATACGCAGTATTTT. Amino acids: CAINSRDQPQDTQYF. V gene TRBV10-3 combines with J gene TRBJ2-3, with D perhaps given as TRBD1 or TRBD2 (5 bases each). Deletions cut 9 bases from V and 5 bases from J, with 21 bases between. Looked up from germline, CDR1 is ENHRY and CDR2 is SYGVKD. This CDR3 spans 15 amino acids.

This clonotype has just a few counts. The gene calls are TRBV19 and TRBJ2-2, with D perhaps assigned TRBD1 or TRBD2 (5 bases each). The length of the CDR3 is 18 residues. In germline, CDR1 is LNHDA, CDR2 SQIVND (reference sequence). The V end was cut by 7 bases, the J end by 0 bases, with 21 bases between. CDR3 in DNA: TGTGCCAGTAATCCCCTAGTAGGGGAGCCTTCGAACACCGGGGAGCTGTTTTTT. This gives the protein CASNPLVGEPSNTGELFF.

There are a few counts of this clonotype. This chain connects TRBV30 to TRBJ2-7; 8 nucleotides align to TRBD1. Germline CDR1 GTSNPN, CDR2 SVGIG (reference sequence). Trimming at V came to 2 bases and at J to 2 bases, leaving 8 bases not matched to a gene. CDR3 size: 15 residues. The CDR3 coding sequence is TGTGCCTGGAGTCCCGGACAGGGTGTAGCCTACGAGCAGTACTTC. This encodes CAWSPGQGVAYEQYF.

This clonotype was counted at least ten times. CDR3: CASSLTRDRKETQYF. In DNA, the CDR3 is TGTGCCAGCAGCTTAACCCGGGACAGAAAAGAGACCCAGTACTTC. V is TRBV7-9 and J is TRBJ2-5; 7 bases fit TRBD1. CDR1 SEHNR and CDR2 FQNEAQ come from the germline V gene (reference sequence). The ends lost 2 bases at V and 3 bases at J; junction bases unmatched: 6. There are 15 residues in the CDR3.

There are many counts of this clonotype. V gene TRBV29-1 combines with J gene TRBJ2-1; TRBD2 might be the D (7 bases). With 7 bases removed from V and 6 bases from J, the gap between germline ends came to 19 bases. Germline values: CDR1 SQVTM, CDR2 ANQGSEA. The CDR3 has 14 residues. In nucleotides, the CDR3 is TGCAGCGCCCACGGTCGGGGGGCGAGCAATGAGCAGTTCTTC. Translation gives CSAHGRGASNEQFF.

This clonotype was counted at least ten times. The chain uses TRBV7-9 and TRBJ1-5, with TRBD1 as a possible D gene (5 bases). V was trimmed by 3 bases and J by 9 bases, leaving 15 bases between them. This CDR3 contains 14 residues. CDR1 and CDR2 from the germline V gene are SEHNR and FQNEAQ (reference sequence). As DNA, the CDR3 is TGTGCCAGCAGCTTGGAAGGGGCAGAGGGGCCCCAGCATTTT. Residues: CASSLEGAEGPQHF.

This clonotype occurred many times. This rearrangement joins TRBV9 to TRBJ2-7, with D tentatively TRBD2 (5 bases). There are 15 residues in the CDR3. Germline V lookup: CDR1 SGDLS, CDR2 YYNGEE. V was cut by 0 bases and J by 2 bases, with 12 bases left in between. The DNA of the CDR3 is TGTGCCAGCAGCGTAGAGGCTAGCAGGACCTACGAGCAGTACTTC. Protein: CASSVEASRTYEQYF.

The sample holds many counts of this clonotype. The CDR3 is CASSTRTSGEGETQYF. In DNA, the CDR3 is TGTGCCAGTAGTACCCGGACTAGCGGGGAAGGGGAGACCCAGTACTTC. The chain uses TRBV19 and TRBJ2-5, with 12 nucleotides matching TRBD2. CDR3 length: 16 residues. V gave up 4 bases and J gave up 5 bases; unmatched junction bases: 8. Germline V gene data show CDR1 as LNHDA and CDR2 as SQIVND (reference sequence).

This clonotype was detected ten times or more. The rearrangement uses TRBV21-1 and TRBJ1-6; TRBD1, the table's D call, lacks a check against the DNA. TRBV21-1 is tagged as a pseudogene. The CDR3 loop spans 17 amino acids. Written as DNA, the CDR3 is TGTGCCAGCAGCCAAACAAGGAAGGGACCGAATAATTCACCCCTCCACTTT. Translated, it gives CASSQTRKGPNNSPLHF.

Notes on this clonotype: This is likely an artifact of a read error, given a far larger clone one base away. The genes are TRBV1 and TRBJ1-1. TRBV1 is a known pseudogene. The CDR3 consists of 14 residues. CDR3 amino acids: CTSSQAALATEAFF. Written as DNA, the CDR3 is TGCACCAGCAGCCAAGCAGCCTTAGCCACTGAAGCTTTCTTT.